This is a list of T cell receptor beta chains from one sample in a study of blood T cells in healthy people across ages. TCRdb independently ran MiXCR on the 5' RACE reads; one entry per CDR3 protein. The profile shows some 880,000 distinct CDR3 sequences, about 37% of them singletons. Sequenced: blood. The receptors originated from a man in his late teens or twenties in good health. CDR3s include the opening cysteine and the closing phenylalanine or tryptophan. A D gene is named only where the DNA matches it firmly. Rows may omit the clone size; those that give it use once, few, many or a size class.

J,V,size,D,DNA,CDR3
TRBJ1-5,TRBV20-1,few,.,TGCAGTGCTAGAGGGGGGTCGCGGGGCAATCAGCCCCAGCATTTT,CSARGGSRGNQPQHF
TRBJ1-2,TRBV7-2,few,.,TGTGCCAGCAGCTTAGACTTGCCCTTGGGCTATGGCTACACCTTC,CASSLDLPLGYGYTF
TRBJ2-2,TRBV24-1,.,.,TGTGCCATCGGGCCCCACCCTGACGGGGAGCTGTTTTTT,CAIGPHPDGELFF
TRBJ1-1,TRBV7-6,few,.,TGTGCCAGCAGCCCTACCCAGACAGGAACAGGTTGGGCTTTCTTT,CASSPTQTGTGWAFF
TRBJ1-6,TRBV7-3,.,.,TGTGCCAGCAGCTTAACGCCACACCGGAGCTCCTATAATTCACCCCTCCACTTT,CASSLTPHRSSYNSPLHF
TRBJ2-7,TRBV10-3,.,.,TGTGCCATCAGTGAAGGCCTACACTCCTCCAATGAGCAGTACTTC,CAISEGLHSSNEQYF
TRBJ2-5,TRBV27,many,TRBD1,TGTGCCAGCAGTCTTTACGGGACAGGGGGCCAAGAGACCCAGTACTTC,CASSLYGTGGQETQYF
TRBJ2-7,TRBV3-1,.,TRBD1,TGTGCCAGCAGCCTCGGACAGGTTGTCGAGCAGTACTTC,CASSLGQVVEQYF
TRBJ2-7,TRBV12-3/TRBV12-4,many,TRBD2,TGTGCCAGCAGGTCTAGCGGGATGTCGGGGAACGAGCAGTACTTC,CASRSSGMSGNEQYF
TRBJ2-5,TRBV9,.,.,TGTGCCAGCAGCGTAACGGGTTGGCCCCAGTACTTC,CASSVTGWPQYF
TRBJ2-7,TRBV6-1,few,.,TGTGCCAGCAGACACCGCCCGGGGACTTTCACCGAAAATGAGCAGTACTTC,CASRHRPGTFTENEQYF
TRBJ1-2,TRBV20-1,.,.,TGCAGTGCTAGCGGGGCAGTTAACTATGGCTACACCTTC,CSASGAVNYGYTF
TRBJ1-4,TRBV7-9,few,TRBD1,TGTGCCAGCAGCCCTGGGACAGGGAGGCCAAAACTGTTTTTT,CASSPGTGRPKLFF
TRBJ2-1,TRBV11-2,few,.,TGTGCCAGCAGGGATAGGCAGGGTATTAGTAGGAATGAGCAGTTCTTC,CASRDRQGISRNEQFF
TRBJ2-3,TRBV4-3,many,.,TGCGCCAGCAGCCAAGATCTTAGGGCAGATACGCAGTATTTT,CASSQDLRADTQYF
TRBJ1-2,TRBV20-1,.,.,TGCACCAGCGGGCTTCGGAACTATGGCTACACCTTC,CTSGLRNYGYTF
TRBJ2-5,TRBV3-1,few,TRBD2,TGTGCCAGCAGCCAGCTGACTAGCGGGGAGACCCAGTACTTC,CASSQLTSGETQYF
TRBJ1-5,TRBV18,.,.,TGTGCCAGCTCTACCTCTGAGACAAGTGATTATAGCAATCAGCCCCAGCATTTT,CASSTSETSDYSNQPQHF
TRBJ2-1,TRBV4-1,.,TRBD2,TGCGCCAGCAGCCTCCTTAGCGGGGTGACCTACAATGAGCAGTTCTTC,CASSLLSGVTYNEQFF
TRBJ2-4,TRBV18,once,.,TGTGCCAGCTCACCAAGATCCGATTCGGGTAACACTCAGTACTTC,CASSPRSDSGNTQYF
TRBJ2-7,TRBV20-1,few,TRBD1,TGCAGTGCTACGACAGGGGCGGTGTACGAGCAGTACTTC,CSATTGAVYEQYF
TRBJ2-4,TRBV27,few,.,TGTGCCAGCAGTTTAGGTGGGGCGGAAGGCATTCAGTACTTC,CASSLGGAEGIQYF
TRBJ2-1,TRBV20-1,few,TRBD1,TGCAGTGCCGGACAGGGGGCGGGAGAGCAGTTCTTC,CSAGQGAGEQFF
TRBJ1-2,TRBV4-1,many,.,TGCGCCAGCAGCCAAGGGAGCAGTAACTATGGCTACACCTTC,CASSQGSSNYGYTF
TRBJ1-5,TRBV6-2/TRBV6-3,few,.,TGTGCCACCACGGACGTTTTGGGGCAGCCCCAGCATTTT,CATTDVLGQPQHF
TRBJ1-2,TRBV7-9,many,.,TGTGCCAGCAGCTTATCAGGGGACTATGGCTACACCTTC,CASSLSGDYGYTF
TRBJ2-5,TRBV7-2,.,.,TGTGCCAGCAGCCCTGGGACGGACAGCTACAATGAGCAGTACTTC,CASSPGTDSYNEQYF
TRBJ2-2,TRBV4-1,once,.,TGCGCCAGCAGCCAAGATTCCGCAGGTGCGAACACCGGGGAGCTGTTTTTT,CASSQDSAGANTGELFF
TRBJ2-1,TRBV29-1,.,.,TGCAGCTCCCGTGGGGCCCGTTCCTCCTACAATGAGCAGTTCTTC,CSSRGARSSYNEQFF
TRBJ2-1,TRBV20-1,.,TRBD2,TGCAGTGCATCCACTAGCGGGAGAGGCTATGAGCAGTTCTTC,CSASTSGRGYEQFF
TRBJ1-2,TRBV10-3,.,.,TGTGCCATCAGTGACTACAGGGAGGATGGCTACACCTTC,CAISDYREDGYTF
TRBJ2-5,TRBV20-1,.,.,TGCAGTGCCAGCAGGGAAGAGACCCAGTACTTC,CSASREETQYF
TRBJ2-7,TRBV7-9,.,.,TGTGCCAGCAGCCCTTCCGGGCTAACCTACGAGCAGTACTTC,CASSPSGLTYEQYF
TRBJ2-3,TRBV9,.,TRBD2,TGTGCCAGCAGCATCCTGGCGGGGGAGGCAGATACGCAGTATTTT,CASSILAGEADTQYF
TRBJ2-5,TRBV5-5,.,TRBD2,TGTGCCAGCAGCCTAACACTAGCGGGGGGACAAGAGACCCAGTACTTC,CASSLTLAGGQETQYF
TRBJ2-1,TRBV5-1,.,TRBD1,TGCGCCAGCAGCCCTGTGGGACAGTACAATGAGCAGTTCTTC,CASSPVGQYNEQFF
TRBJ2-1,TRBV24-1,few,TRBD1,TGTGCCACCAGTGATTCGGACAGGGGTGGGTACAATGAGCAGTTCTTC,CATSDSDRGGYNEQFF
TRBJ2-5,TRBV9,many,TRBD2,TGTGCCAGCAGCGTTCTAGCGGGAGAAGAGACCCAGTACTTC,CASSVLAGEETQYF
TRBJ2-1,TRBV9,many,TRBD1,TGTGCCAGCAGCCCCCCGGGACAGTCTTCCTACAATGAGCAGTTCTTC,CASSPPGQSSYNEQFF
TRBJ2-3,TRBV12-3/TRBV12-4,many,.,TGTGCCAGCAGTTTCGACGGGGAGACAGATACGCAGTATTTT,CASSFDGETDTQYF
TRBJ2-2,TRBV6-5,.,TRBD1,TGTGCCAGCAGTTGGGGGACAGGGGATGAAGTAGCCGGGGAGCTGTTTTTT,CASSWGTGDEVAGELFF
TRBJ1-2,TRBV27,.,.,TGTGCCAGCAACCCCGAGGCAGGTCTCCGCCAAGGCTACACCTTC,CASNPEAGLRQGYTF
TRBJ2-7,TRBV30,once,.,TGTGCCTACCTCCTGTCCGGCTCCTACAATGAGCAGTACTTC,CAYLLSGSYNEQYF
TRBJ2-1,TRBV4-2,.,.,TGTGCCAGCAGCCAAGGTGGGGGGACGAGTGGGAATGAGCAGTTCTTC,CASSQGGGTSGNEQFF
TRBJ2-3,TRBV28,few,.,TGTGCCAGCAGTTTCCCCGGGACTCCCGTAAGGCAGTATTTT,CASSFPGTPVRQYF
TRBJ2-7,TRBV3-1,.,.,TGTGCCAGCAGCCAGGGACCTCTTTACGAGCAGTACTTC,CASSQGPLYEQYF
TRBJ2-7,TRBV20-1,many,.,TGCAGTGCTCCCAACGTCGGCCCCTACGAGCAGTACTTC,CSAPNVGPYEQYF
TRBJ1-2,TRBV20-1,.,.,TGCAGTGCTAGAGACTCAGGAGGAAGGTCCTATGGCTACACCTTC,CSARDSGGRSYGYTF
TRBJ2-7,TRBV5-5,few,TRBD1,TGTGCCAGCAGCGCTTTGACAGGGGAACACAATGAGCAGTACTTC,CASSALTGEHNEQYF
TRBJ1-1,TRBV5-1,.,.,TGCGCCAGCAGCGGGGACCTTGTCAACACTGAAGCTTTCTTT,CASSGDLVNTEAFF
TRBJ1-5,TRBV12-3/TRBV12-4,few,.,TGTGCCAGCAGGTTGGGTAATAATCAGCCCCAGCATTTT,CASRLGNNQPQHF
TRBJ1-5,TRBV6-2/TRBV6-3,few,TRBD1,TGTGCCAGCAGTTACGCGGGACAGAATAGCAATCAGCCCCAGCATTTT,CASSYAGQNSNQPQHF
TRBJ1-1,TRBV5-1,.,.,TGCGCCAGCAGCTGGACACCTGGCAGGGAGGCCACTGAAGCTTTCTTT,CASSWTPGREATEAFF
TRBJ1-2,TRBV12-3/TRBV12-4,many,.,TGTGCTCTGGGGGGGGCCGGGTATGGCTACACCTTC,CALGGAGYGYTF
TRBJ1-1,TRBV7-9,.,.,TGTGCCAGCAGCTCAGAGGGCAACGGGCCTGAAGCTTTCTTT,CASSSEGNGPEAFF